Each of the 27 T cell receptor beta chains below was sequenced from the same sample in a study of identical twins. TCRdb recomputed calls from the 5' RACE reads with MiXCR, one row per CDR3 protein. The sample lists about 530,000 distinct CDR3 sequences, about 20% occurring once. These data were also reused for a study on yellow fever vaccine responses in identical twins.

Input material: CD4+ T cells sorted from blood. These receptors were obtained from a woman between 18 and 30 years old in good health.

This clonotype came up a few times. The rearrangement joins TRBV5-6 to TRBJ2-3; maybe TRBD1 (6 bases). V was trimmed by 3 bases and J by 11 bases, leaving 19 bases between them. This CDR3 comprises 14 residues. Germline V CDR1 and CDR2: SGHDT, YYEEEE. CDR3 in amino acids: CASSSPRQVNMQYF. DNA for the CDR3: TGTGCCAGCAGCTCCCCGCGACAGGTTAATATGCAGTATTTT.

This clonotype is labeled medium-sized (0.01 to 0.1%). The chain has TRBV29-1 and TRBJ2-5, with 7 bases matching TRBD2. Germline-derived CDR1 and CDR2 are SQVTM and ANQGSEA. This CDR3 is 12 amino acids long. V dropped 0 bases and J dropped 5; count of bases not matched to a gene: 0. CDR3 bases: TGCAGCGTTGAAGAACTAGCGGAGACCCAGTACTTC. Amino acids: CSVEELAETQYF. Full variable domain (outside the CDR3, taken from reference TRBV29-1 and TRBJ2-5): SAVISQKPSRDICQRGTSLTIQCQVDSQVTMMFWYRQQPGQSLTLIATANQGSEATYESGFVIDKFPISRPNLTFSTLTVSNMSPEDSSIYLCSVEELAETQYFGPGTRLLVL.

This chain connects TRBV28 to TRBJ2-7; D not resolved. The V gene lost 5 bases and the J gene lost 6 bases, with 20 bases spanning the gap. There are 15 residues in the CDR3. CDR1 is MDHEN, CDR2 SYDVKM, per germline. The CDR3 nucleotides are TGTGCCAGCAGTCAACACCAGAGGAACCGATTCGAGCAGTACGTC. It translates to CASSQHQRNRFEQYV.

This clonotype has only a few counts. This chain connects TRBV5-1 to TRBJ2-1, with 8 bases aligning to TRBD2. The ends lost 0 bases at V and 7 bases at J; junction bases unmatched: 6. Germline V lookup: CDR1 SGHRS, CDR2 YFSETQ. The CDR3 has 15 residues. The CDR3: CASSLAGASGNEQFF. The CDR3 region has the DNA TGCGCCAGCAGCTTGGCCGGGGCTAGCGGGAATGAGCAGTTCTTC.

The chain uses TRBV20-1 and TRBJ2-7; possible D gene TRBD2, 6 bases. The germline gives CDR1 DFQATT, CDR2 SNEGSKA (reference sequence). Between the trimmed V and J ends, which lost 0 bases and 4 bases, there was a span of 10 bases. CDR3 length: 13 residues. CDR3 amino acids: CSARDRRGYEQYV. The CDR3 DNA follows: TGCAGTGCTAGAGATCGGAGGGGATACGAGCAGTACGTC.

This clonotype was counted between two and nine times. The gene calls are TRBV7-2 and TRBJ2-1; D might be TRBD1 (6 bases). The germline V gene encodes CDR1 SGHTA and CDR2 FQGNSA. Deletions cut 6 bases from V and 12 bases from J, with 15 bases between. The length of the CDR3 is 12 residues. CDR3 coding DNA: TGTGCCAGCAGTAACAGGGCGACTACGCAGTTCTTC. It translates to CASSNRATTQFF.

The chain combines TRBV20-1 with TRBJ2-5; 8 bases agree with TRBD1. The CDR3 has 18 residues. J lost 1 base, V lost 0 bases, and 13 bases had no gene match. Germline lookup yields CDR1 DFQATT and CDR2 SNEGSKA (reference sequence). The CDR3 nucleotides are TGCAGTGCTAGAGAGAGTCGGGCCAGGGGGCAGATCCAAGAGACCCAGTACTTC. It is translated as CSARESRARGQIQETQYF.

The genes are TRBV5-1 and TRBJ2-3; 11 nucleotides agree with TRBD2. The CDR3 contains 18 residues. J lost 2 bases, V lost 0 bases, and 8 bases had no gene match. Germline loops: CDR1 SGHRS, CDR2 YFSETQ. The CDR3 sequence is CASSLGSSSGRFTDTQYF. The CDR3 region has the DNA TGCGCCAGCAGCTTGGGGTCGTCTAGCGGGAGGTTCACAGATACGCAGTATTTT.

The table lists this clonotype with a few counts. The V and J genes are TRBV28 and TRBJ1-6; D is uncertain. V was trimmed by 7 bases and J by 9 bases, leaving 16 bases between them. CDR1 MDHEN and CDR2 SYDVKM come from the germline V gene. This CDR3 contains 14 residues. The chain's CDR3 is CASNIPASGSPLHF. The CDR3 DNA follows: TGTGCCAGCAACATCCCGGCGAGCGGTTCACCCCTCCACTTT. Full variable domain (rest looked up from reference TRBV28 and TRBJ1-6): DVKVTQSSRYLVKRTGEKVFLECVQDMDHENMFWYRQDPGLGLRLIYFSYDVKMKEKGDIPEGYSVSREKKERFSLILESASTNQTSMYLCASNIPASGSPLHFGNGTRLTVT.

This chain uses TRBV9 with TRBJ2-7; D not resolved. Trimming pared 4 bases from V and 3 bases from J, leaving 17 bases between. Germline V gives CDR1 SGDLS, CDR2 YYNGEE. The CDR3 is 15 amino acids. The chain's CDR3 is CASSPHGSADYEQYF. The CDR3 coding sequence is TGTGCCAGCAGCCCCCATGGATCAGCCGACTACGAGCAGTACTTC.

This clonotype was recorded a few times. The V gene is TRBV15, the J gene TRBJ1-1; no definite D call. The ends were cut back, 0 bases at V and 6 bases at J, with 5 bases in the middle. The CDR3 contains 12 residues. Germline CDR1 LNHNV, CDR2 YYDKDF (reference sequence). For the CDR3, the DNA is TGTGCCACCAGCAGAGATAGATCTGAAGCTTTCTTT. The encoded protein is CATSRDRSEAFF.

Only a few counts were recorded for this clonotype. The rearrangement uses TRBV19 and TRBJ2-7; TRBD1 is a possible D gene (5 bases). The germline V gene has CDR1 LNHDA and CDR2 SQIVND (reference sequence). The germline V and J ends were trimmed by 5 bases and 0 bases, with 14 bases remaining between them. The CDR3 runs to 15 residues. The CDR3 sequence is CASSPRQLPSYEQYF. Written as DNA, the CDR3 is TGTGCCAGTAGTCCCAGACAGTTACCCTCCTACGAGCAGTACTTC.

The chain has TRBV10-3 and TRBJ1-2, with TRBD1 as a possible D gene (6 bases). The V gene lost 3 bases and the J gene lost 4 bases, with 9 bases spanning the gap. This CDR3 has 13 residues. Germline lookup yields CDR1 ENHRY and CDR2 SYGVKD. The CDR3 DNA reads TGTGCCATCAGTGACAGGGGAGTCTATGGCTACACCTTC. Amino acids: CAISDRGVYGYTF.

The chain recombines TRBV24-1 with TRBJ2-7, with 7 bases lining up with TRBD1. After removal of 6 bases from V and 3 bases from J, the junction contained 4 bases not matched to a gene. This CDR3 is built from 13 residues. Germline loops: CDR1 KGHDR, CDR2 SFDVKD. This CDR3 reads CATSKRDSYEQYF. For the CDR3, the DNA is TGTGCCACCAGTAAAAGGGACAGCTACGAGCAGTACTTC.

This clonotype occurred once. The CDR3 here is CASGLVRVAGSYNEQFF. The CDR3 DNA sequence: TGTGCTAGTGGTTTGGTACGGGTGGCCGGCTCCTACAATGAGCAGTTCTTC. J is TRBJ2-1 and V is TRBV12-5; D call uncertain. CDR3 length equals 17 residues. V was trimmed by 0 bases and J by 0 bases, leaving 12 bases between them. Germline CDR1 and CDR2: LGHNT and FRNRAP.

The rearrangement links TRBV27 to TRBJ1-5; D perhaps matches TRBD1 (5 bases). V lost 2 bases and J lost 6, with 8 bases in between. There are 13 residues in the CDR3. CDR1 is MNHEY, CDR2 SMNVEV, per germline (reference sequence). The CDR3 reads CASSLLGGQPQHF. The DNA of the CDR3 is TGTGCCAGCAGTTTACTGGGGGGTCAGCCCCAGCATTTT.

V gene TRBV11-2 combines with J gene TRBJ2-6, with no clear D. There are 16 residues in the CDR3. Trimming took off 5 bases at V and 0 bases at J, with 11 bases between the two ends. Germline V gene sequence: CDR1 SGHAT, CDR2 FQNNGV. The CDR3 nucleotides are TGTGCCAGCAGCCTCCATAGGACCTCTGGGGCCAACGTCCTGACTTTC. Translation: CASSLHRTSGANVLTF.

The table lists this clonotype with a few counts. V usage is TRBV20-1 and J usage is TRBJ2-7; D possibly corresponds to TRBD2 (6 bases). V lost 3 bases, J lost 0 bases, and 12 bases lay in between. Germline CDR1 is DFQATT and CDR2 is SNEGSKA (reference sequence). This CDR3 has 14 residues. Written as DNA, the CDR3 is TGCAGTGCTAGCCTCGGGAGCGCCTCCTACGAGCAGTACTTC. Its translation is CSASLGSASYEQYF.

The CDR3 region is CASSPSRDRGHGYTF. The CDR3 region has the DNA TGCGCCAGCAGCCCTAGCCGGGACAGGGGGCATGGCTACACCTTC. V gene TRBV5-1 combines with J gene TRBJ1-2; 12 positions agree with TRBD1. Germline-derived CDR1 and CDR2 are SGHRS and YFSETQ. J was trimmed by 6 bases and V by 4 bases; bases with no gene match: 7. The CDR3 runs to 15 residues. Full variable domain (rest looked up from reference TRBV5-1 and TRBJ1-2): KAGVTQTPRYLIKTRGQQVTLSCSPISGHRSVSWYQQTPGQGLQFLFEYFSETQRNKGNFPGRFSGRQFSNSRSEMNVSTLELGDSALYLCASSPSRDRGHGYTFGSGTRLTVV.

This clonotype was picked up many times. The chain couples TRBV12-3 or TRBV12-4 to TRBJ2-3; D not certain. Trimming took 1 base from V and 8 from J, leaving 4 bases between them. This CDR3 comprises 11 residues. The CDR3 protein is CASSLVGTQYF. CDR3 DNA sequence: TGTGCCAGCAGTTTAGTCGGTACGCAGTATTTT.

The J gene is TRBJ2-3, the V gene TRBV18, with D uncertain. The CDR3 length is 12 residues. Germline loops: CDR1 KGHSH, CDR2 LQKENI. V dropped 6 bases and J dropped 5 bases, with 9 bases sitting between them. The CDR3 here is CASSPSIDTQYF. CDR3 bases: TGTGCCAGCTCGCCCAGTATAGATACGCAGTATTTT.

The chain links TRBV7-9 to TRBJ2-1, with 8 nucleotides matching TRBD1. Per germline, CDR1 SEHNR and CDR2 FQNEAQ (reference sequence). V was clipped by 6 bases and J by 7 bases; unmatched bases: 11. This CDR3 is built from 15 residues. The CDR3 nucleotides read TGTGCCAGCAGTAGTGACAGGGGACCAATTAATGAGCAGTTCTTC. It specifies CASSSDRGPINEQFF.

There are a few counts of this clonotype. The chain is built from TRBV7-9 and TRBJ2-3; D might be TRBD1 or TRBD2, each matching 5 bases. V lost 2 bases, J lost 6 bases, and 15 bases lay in between. Germline CDR1 and CDR2: SEHNR and FQNEAQ (reference sequence). The CDR3 loop spans 15 amino acids. The CDR3 is CASSLLGPSMDTQYF. The CDR3 nucleotides read TGTGCCAGCAGCTTACTGGGGCCTAGCATGGATACGCAGTATTTT.

The chain recombines TRBV7-2 with TRBJ2-1; D may be TRBD2 (5 bases). The V and J ends lost 2 bases and 5 bases respectively, with 13 bases between them. The V gene's germline CDR1 is SGHTA and CDR2 FQGNSA. The CDR3 extends over 15 amino acids. The chain's CDR3 is CASSLSERRDNEQFF. For the CDR3, the DNA is TGTGCCAGCAGCTTATCTGAGCGGAGAGACAATGAGCAGTTCTTC. Filled out from reference TRBV7-2 and TRBJ2-1, the complete variable domain reads GAGVSQSPSNKVTEKGKDVELRCDPISGHTALYWYRQSLGQGLEFLIYFQGNSAPDKSGLPSDRFSAERTGGSVSTLTIQRTQQEDSAVYLCASSLSERRDNEQFFGPGTRLTVL.

J is TRBJ1-2 and V is TRBV20-1; D not certain. The V gene lost 4 bases and the J gene lost 3 bases, with 12 bases spanning the gap. Germline V lookup: CDR1 DFQATT, CDR2 SNEGSKA (reference sequence). The CDR3 runs 13 residues. DNA of the CDR3: TGCAGTGCTAAATCCGGGCAGCACTATGGCTACACCTTC. Translation: CSAKSGQHYGYTF.

The genes are TRBV20-1 and TRBJ2-2, with TRBD2 identical over 11 bases. J lost 3 bases, V lost 2 bases, and 5 bases had no gene match. This CDR3 spans 16 amino acids. The V gene's germline CDR1 is DFQATT and CDR2 SNEGSKA (reference sequence). The CDR3 DNA reads TGCAGTGCTAGATCGCTAGCGGGAGGAGACACCGGGGAGCTGTTTTTT. It translates to CSARSLAGGDTGELFF.

This chain uses TRBV12-3 or TRBV12-4 with TRBJ2-1; 10 bases match TRBD2. This CDR3 spans 13 amino acids. V was clipped by 1 base and J by 14 bases; unmatched bases: 5. The CDR3 sequence: CASSLGTSGRKFF. CDR3 in DNA: TGTGCCAGCAGTTTAGGGACTAGCGGAAGGAAGTTCTTC.